These T cell receptor beta chains were read from a single sample in a study of shared clonotypes between healthy human individuals. Measured with immunoSEQ multiplex PCR; TCRdb has only the in-frame clones, and not every one. The sample has approximately 460,000 clones, more than 70% seen once. Sequencing was done on a sample of PBMCs. Every receptor here comes from a woman aged 40 to 49 in good health. Some clones in this sample may be carry-over from other donors' samples. Each CDR3 is given with its conserved first and last residue. A D gene is named only where the DNA matches it firmly. For some rows the clone size is stated as once, few or many, or as a class when expanded; others skip it.

TRBJ2-3 | . | . | TRBV30 | TGTGCCGGGGGGAGGGGGTCCACAGATACGCAGTATTTT | CAGGRGSTDTQYF
TRBJ2-7 | . | TRBD2 | TRBV13 | TGTGCCAGCAGCTTAGGGGCGGGAGCCATCTACGAGCAGTACTTC | CASSLGAGAIYEQYF
TRBJ2-7 | . | TRBD2 | TRBV2 | TGTGCCAGCAGTGTAGGGGCGGGAGTCTGGGACGAGCAGTACTTC | CASSVGAGVWDEQYF
TRBJ2-2 | . | . | TRBV9 | TGTGCCAGCAGCGTATTCGACACCGGGGAGCTGTTTTTT | CASSVFDTGELFF
TRBJ2-7 | . | . | TRBV28 | TGTGCCAGCAGACCCGCGGGCGTGTCCTACGAGCAGTACTTC | CASRPAGVSYEQYF
TRBJ2-7 | few | TRBD2 | TRBV6-1 | TGTGCCAGCAGTGAAGAATTAGCGGGATCGTACGAGCAGTACTTC | CASSEELAGSYEQYF
TRBJ2-1 | . | TRBD2 | TRBV11-3 | TGTGCCAGCAGCTTAGAAGCGGGAGGATACAATGAGCAGTTCTTC | CASSLEAGGYNEQFF
TRBJ2-6 | . | . | TRBV18 | TGTGCCAGCTCACCCGGGATTGATAACGTCCTGACTTTC | CASSPGIDNVLTF
TRBJ2-1 | . | TRBD1 | TRBV7-2 | TGTGCCAGCAGCTTAACAGGGGGTGGCTCGGAGCAGTTCTTC | CASSLTGGGSEQFF
TRBJ1-1 | . | TRBD1 | TRBV7-8 | TGTGCCAGCAGCTCCTTGACAGGGCTGGGCACTGAAGCTTTCTTT | CASSSLTGLGTEAFF
TRBJ2-3 | once | . | TRBV19 | TGTGCCAGTAGTCAGGCAGGCGAGGGAGATACGCAGTATTTT | CASSQAGEGDTQYF
TRBJ1-6 | few | . | TRBV6-1 | TGTGCCAGCAGTGAAGCGCGGGGGACCTATAATTCACCCCTCCACTTT | CASSEARGTYNSPLHF
TRBJ2-7 | . | TRBD2 | TRBV5-1 | TGCGCCAGCATCCTTTCTTCGACTAGCGGGAGGGCTGGGTACGAGCAGTACTTC | CASILSSTSGRAGYEQYF
TRBJ2-2 | . | . | TRBV5-1 | TGCGCCAGCAGGGGGGACGTGACCGGGGAGCTGTTTTTT | CASRGDVTGELFF
TRBJ2-2 | . | . | TRBV11-2 | TGTGCCAGCAGCGCCAGACTAACTCAAGTGAACACCGGGGAGCTGTTTTTT | CASSARLTQVNTGELFF
TRBJ2-1 | . | . | TRBV10-3 | TGTGCCTCTTGGACTCCAAGCTCCTACAATGAGCAGTTCTTC | CASWTPSSYNEQFF
TRBJ1-2 | . | . | TRBV5-1 | TGCGCCAGCAGCTTGGGGAGCGGACCTAACTATGGCTACACCTTC | CASSLGSGPNYGYTF
TRBJ1-4 | . | . | TRBV18 | TGTGCCAGCTCCGCAAGTGTAGATGAAAAACTGTTTTTT | CASSASVDEKLFF
TRBJ1-2 | once | . | TRBV5-1 | TGCGCCAGCAGCCCCGCCGGCCATAACTATGGCTACACCTTC | CASSPAGHNYGYTF